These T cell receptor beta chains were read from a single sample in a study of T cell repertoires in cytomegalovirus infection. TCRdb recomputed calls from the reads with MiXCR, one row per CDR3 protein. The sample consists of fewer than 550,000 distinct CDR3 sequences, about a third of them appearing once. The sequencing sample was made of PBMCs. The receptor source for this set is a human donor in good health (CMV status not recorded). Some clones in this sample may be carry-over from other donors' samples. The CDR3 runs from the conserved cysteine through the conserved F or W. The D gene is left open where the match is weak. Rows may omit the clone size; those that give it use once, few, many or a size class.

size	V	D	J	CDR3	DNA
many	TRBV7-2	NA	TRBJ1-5	CASSSRQGNQPQHF	TGTGCCAGCAGCTCTAGACAGGGCAATCAGCCCCAGCATTTT
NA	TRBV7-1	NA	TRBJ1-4	CASSGGSNEKLFF	TGTGCCAGCAGCGGGGGATCTAATGAAAAACTGTTTTTT
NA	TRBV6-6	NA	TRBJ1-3	CASSSQGVGNTIYF	TGTGCCAGCAGTTCCCAGGGAGTAGGGAACACCATATATTTT
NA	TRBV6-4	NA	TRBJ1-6	CASAESGGSPLHF	TGTGCCAGCGCTGAGTCGGGAGGTTCACCCCTCCACTTT
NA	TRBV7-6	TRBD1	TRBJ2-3	CASSQRQGFTDTQYF	TGTGCCAGCAGTCAGAGACAGGGTTTCACAGATACGCAGTATTTT
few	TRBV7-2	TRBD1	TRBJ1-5	CASSLATGANQPQHF	TGTGCCAGCAGCTTAGCGACAGGGGCAAATCAGCCCCAGCATTTT
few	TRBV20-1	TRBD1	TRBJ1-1	CSPGGGTEAFF	TGCAGTCCAGGGGGCGGCACTGAAGCTTTCTTT
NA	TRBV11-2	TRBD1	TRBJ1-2	CASSHSGSGTGAGYTF	TGTGCCAGCAGCCACTCTGGATCCGGGACAGGGGCTGGCTACACCTTC
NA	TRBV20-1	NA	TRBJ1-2	CSARNDRGYGYTF	TGCAGTGCTAGAAACGACAGAGGCTATGGCTACACCTTC
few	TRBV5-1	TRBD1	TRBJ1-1	CASSGGTAGGNTEAFF	TGCGCCAGCAGCGGAGGGACAGCCGGGGGGAACACTGAAGCTTTCTTT
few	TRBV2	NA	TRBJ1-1	CASSARTAMNTEAFF	TGTGCCAGCAGTGCTAGGACAGCCATGAACACTGAAGCTTTCTTT
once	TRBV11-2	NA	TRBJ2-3	CASSLDLLSDTDTQYF	TGTGCCAGCAGCTTAGACCTACTATCGGACACAGATACGCAGTATTTT
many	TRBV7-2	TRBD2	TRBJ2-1	CASSFHPGTSGTRGREQFF	TGTGCCAGCAGCTTCCATCCCGGGACTAGCGGGACCAGGGGAAGGGAGCAGTTCTTC
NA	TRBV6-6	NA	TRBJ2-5	CASSYLYQETQYF	TGTGCCAGCAGTTACTTATATCAAGAGACCCAGTACTTC
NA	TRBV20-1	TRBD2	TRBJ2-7	CSAPIPGTSLTYEQYF	TGCAGTGCTCCCATCCCTGGGACTAGCTTAACCTACGAGCAGTACTTC
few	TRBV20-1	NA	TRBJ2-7	CSAPDSYEQYF	TGCAGTGCCCCGGACAGTTACGAGCAGTACTTC
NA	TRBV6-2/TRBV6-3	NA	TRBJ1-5	CASSAHQGGSNQPQHF	TGTGCCAGCAGTGCCCATCAGGGCGGTAGCAATCAGCCCCAGCATTTT
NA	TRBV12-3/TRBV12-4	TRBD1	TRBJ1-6	CASSPDRVSPLHF	TGTGCCAGCAGTCCGGACAGGGTTTCACCCCTCCACTTT
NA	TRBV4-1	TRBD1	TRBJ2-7	CANSHRDSSYEQYF	TGCGCCAACAGCCACCGGGACAGCTCCTACGAGCAGTACTTC
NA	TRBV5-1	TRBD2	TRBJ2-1	CASSSLSLAEQSYNEQFF	TGCGCCAGCAGCTCCCTTTCACTAGCGGAGCAGTCCTACAATGAGCAGTTCTTC
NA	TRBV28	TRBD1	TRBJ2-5	CASTFQTNRGKETQYF	TGTGCCAGCACCTTCCAAACTAACAGGGGGAAAGAGACCCAGTACTTC
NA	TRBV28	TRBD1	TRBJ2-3	CATGTGGMDTQYF	TGTGCCACAGGGACAGGGGGCATGGATACGCAGTATTTT
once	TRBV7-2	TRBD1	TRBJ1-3	CDSSRQGTTGNTIYF	TGTGACAGCAGCCGACAGGGAACCACTGGAAACACCATATATTTT
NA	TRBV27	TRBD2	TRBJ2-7	CASSKLSGGFYEQYF	TGTGCCAGCAGTAAACTATCGGGGGGTTTCTACGAGCAGTACTTC
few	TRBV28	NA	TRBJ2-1	CASRTRFVHNEQFF	TGTGCCAGCCGCACTAGATTTGTCCACAATGAGCAGTTCTTC
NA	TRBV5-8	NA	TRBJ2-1	CASSLAGQYNEQFF	TGTGCCAGCAGCTTGGCAGGCCAGTACAATGAGCAGTTCTTC
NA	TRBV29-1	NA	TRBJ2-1	CSVARKGGPLNEQFF	TGCAGCGTTGCCCGTAAGGGGGGGCCCCTCAATGAGCAGTTCTTC
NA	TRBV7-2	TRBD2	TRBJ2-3	CASSLASGGGAGDTQYF	TGTGCCAGCAGCTTAGCCTCTGGCGGGGGGGCGGGAGATACGCAGTATTTT
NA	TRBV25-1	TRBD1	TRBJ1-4	CASSEDRGDEKLFF	TGTGCCAGCAGTGAGGACAGGGGTGATGAAAAACTGTTTTTT
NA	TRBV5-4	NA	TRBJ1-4	CASSSPGPSHEEEKLFF	TGTGCCAGCAGTTCCCCGGGACCGTCTCATGAAGAGGAAAAACTGTTTTTT
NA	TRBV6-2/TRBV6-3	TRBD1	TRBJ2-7	CASRKPGTGFGEQYF	TGTGCCAGCAGGAAACCCGGGACAGGGTTTGGCGAGCAGTACTTC
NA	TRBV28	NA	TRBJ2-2	CASSSSPLSVDTGELFF	TGTGCCAGCAGTTCATCCCCCCTCTCGGTCGACACCGGGGAGCTGTTTTTT
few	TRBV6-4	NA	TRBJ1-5	CAILQRPGSNQPQHF	TGTGCCATACTACAGCGACCTGGGAGCAATCAGCCCCAGCATTTT
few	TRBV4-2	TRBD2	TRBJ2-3	CASSRRASGVTDTQYF	TGTGCCAGCAGCCGCCGGGCTAGCGGGGTCACAGATACGCAGTATTTT
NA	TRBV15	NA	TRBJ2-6	CATSRDGANVLTF	TGTGCCACCAGCAGAGATGGGGCCAACGTCCTGACTTTC
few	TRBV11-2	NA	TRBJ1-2	CASSPRTYSNYGYTF	TGTGCCAGCAGCCCCAGGACTTACTCTAACTATGGCTACACCTTC